These 27 T cell receptor beta chains were sequenced from one sample in a study of T-cell memory formation after mild COVID-19 (dated by TCRdb to 2020 to 2022). Receptors were amplified or captured by 5' RACE. TCRdb records Illumina NovaSeq 6000 as the sequencer. Through fastp at Q25 and MiXCR, TCRdb rebuilt clones from the public reads, retaining in-frame beta chains. One record per CDR3 amino acid sequence lists the most common genes and DNA. The sample data list fewer than 50,000 distinct CDR3 sequences, and roughly 7% of these were observed just once. 0.79% of the sample goes to the ten largest clones. Sequencing was performed on PBMCs or a T cell subset sorted from them (not recorded which). The source of these receptors is an adult who had mild COVID-19 (a few samples of this study predate the infection). The sample titles of this study are shuffled in the database, so cell type and time point are left out.

The chain links TRBV5-1 to TRBJ2-3; 8 nucleotides line up with TRBD2. CDR1 SGHRS and CDR2 YFSETQ come from the germline V gene. The V and J ends lost 3 bases and 4 bases, in that order; junction bases with no gene match: 7. The CDR3 is 15 amino acids. CDR3 protein: CASSSGTRGADTQYF. CDR3 in DNA: TGCGCCAGCAGCTCCGGGACTAGAGGTGCAGATACGCAGTATTTT.

This clonotype was recorded at least ten times. The V call is TRBV25-1, the J call TRBJ2-1, with 11 bases that match TRBD1. The CDR3 consists of 17 residues. Germline lookup yields CDR1 MGHDK and CDR2 SYGVNS. V lost 3 bases, J lost 3 bases, and 7 bases stayed unmatched. CDR3 sequence reads: CASSDRGTGGIYNEQFF. CDR3 sequence (DNA): TGTGCCAGCAGTGACCGAGGGACAGGGGGAATCTACAATGAGCAGTTCTTC.

The V and J genes are TRBV5-1 and TRBJ1-4; D remains unclear. V shed 0 bases and J shed 4 bases, with 13 bases lying between them. The CDR3 is 16 residues long. Looked up from germline, CDR1 is SGHRS and CDR2 is YFSETQ. This CDR3 is CASSLGRASVNEKLFF. The DNA of the CDR3 is TGCGCCAGCAGCTTGGGGCGGGCGTCTGTTAATGAAAAACTGTTTTTT.

The rearrangement joins TRBV19 to TRBJ1-1, with 8 bases lining up with TRBD1. The CDR3 spans 13 residues. With V trimmed by 9 bases and J by 7 bases, 10 bases remained unmatched. CDR1 is LNHDA and CDR2 is SQIVND in the germline V gene (reference sequence). The CDR3 is CASGRTGKSEAFF. The CDR3 nucleotides are TGTGCCAGCGGGAGGACAGGGAAGAGTGAAGCTTTCTTT.

This clonotype was recorded many times. The DNA of the CDR3 is TGCGCCAGCAGCTTGGCCGGGACAATCAACACTGAAGCTTTCTTT. It encodes CASSLAGTINTEAFF. The chain has TRBV5-1 and TRBJ1-1; a weak D match, TRBD1 (6 bases). V was trimmed by 0 bases and J by 2 bases, leaving 11 bases between them. The CDR3 loop spans 15 amino acids. Germline CDR1 is SGHRS and CDR2 is YFSETQ.

The chain has TRBV5-5 and TRBJ2-5, with D unclear. Trimming left V 4 bases short and J 5 bases short, with 9 bases between. Germline values: CDR1 SGHKS, CDR2 YYEKEE (reference sequence). CDR3 length: 12 amino acids. The CDR3 DNA is TGTGCCAGCAGCCGGAACGAGGAGACCCAGTACTTC. Protein: CASSRNEETQYF.

The gene calls are TRBV3-1 and TRBJ2-1; 12 bases fit TRBD2. The CDR3 runs 15 residues. The V and J ends lost 4 bases and 5 bases, in that order; junction bases with no gene match: 3. Germline V CDR1 and CDR2: LGHDT, YNNKEL (reference sequence). The CDR3 region is CASSPSSGRDNEQFF. CDR3 DNA: TGTGCCAGCAGCCCCTCTAGCGGGAGGGACAATGAGCAGTTCTTC.

This clonotype appeared many times. The chain joins TRBV12-3 or TRBV12-4 to TRBJ2-7; 8 bases align to TRBD2. This CDR3 is 15 amino acids long. V trimming: 2 bases; J trimming: 0 bases; junction bases outside the gene matches: 3. CDR3 amino acids: CASSLRLALSYEQYF. CDR3 nucleotides: TGTGCCAGCAGTTTACGACTAGCGCTCTCCTACGAGCAGTACTTC.

This clonotype was seen at least ten times. The chain carries TRBV20-1 and TRBJ2-1; maybe TRBD1 (5 bases). The germline V gene encodes CDR1 DFQATT and CDR2 SNEGSKA (reference sequence). V lost 1 base and J lost 3, with 16 bases in between. The CDR3 contains 16 residues. The CDR3 coding sequence is TGCAGTGCTAGAGCCCCGGAGATAGGGGTCTACAATGAGCAGTTCTTC. This codes for CSARAPEIGVYNEQFF.

This clonotype was seen at least ten times. This chain's CDR3 is CASSIVANTEAFF. The CDR3 DNA sequence: TGTGCCAGTAGTATAGTAGCGAACACTGAAGCTTTCTTT. The chain employs TRBV19 and TRBJ1-1; D ambiguous. The length of the CDR3 is 13 residues. CDR1 is LNHDA and CDR2 is SQIVND in the germline V gene (reference sequence). The V end lost 1 base, the J end lost 1 base, and 4 bases lay between the germline ends.

This clonotype was seen at least ten times. V and J are TRBV6-6 and TRBJ2-3; tentative D call: TRBD2 (5 bases). This CDR3 is 15 amino acids long. V was pared by 4 bases and J by 4 bases, with 15 bases between. Germline-derived CDR1 and CDR2 are MNHNY and SVGAGI (reference sequence). The CDR3: CASSSIETGADTQYF. CDR3 sequence (DNA): TGTGCCAGCAGTTCCATCGAGACCGGGGCAGATACGCAGTATTTT.

There are many counts of this clonotype. This chain connects TRBV6-2 or TRBV6-3 to TRBJ2-7, with 9 bases that match TRBD2. V was pared by 10 bases and J by 3 bases, with 10 bases of the junction left unmatched. CDR1 is MNHEY, CDR2 SVGEGT, per germline. This CDR3 region has 14 residues. CDR3 region: CATYSGTSIYEQYF. In nucleotides, the CDR3 is TGTGCCACCTATTCCGGGACTAGCATCTACGAGCAGTACTTC.

J is TRBJ1-1 and V is TRBV7-2, with a weak D call TRBD1 (5 bases). The germline V gene has CDR1 SGHTA and CDR2 FQGNSA. V was shortened by 3 bases and J by 11 bases, with 13 bases between the two germline ends. The CDR3 sequence is 12 residues long. The CDR3 DNA reads as TGTGCCAGCAGCTTGGACGGGGCAGGGGCTTTCTTT. Translating it yields CASSLDGAGAFF.

The table lists this clonotype with a count of one. It may be a read error: a sequence one base away is much more abundant. The gene calls are TRBV4-2 and TRBJ1-6; D is perhaps TRBD1 (5 bases). Germline V gene lookup returns CDR1 LGHNA and CDR2 YNFKEQ. The CDR3 consists of 14 residues. V lost 4 bases, J lost 10 bases, and 14 bases lay in between. This chain's CDR3 is CASSLNRTNSPLHF. In DNA, the CDR3 is TGTGCCAGCAGCCTCAACAGGACCAACTCACCCCTCCACTTT.

This clonotype came up a few times. V gene TRBV4-1 combines with J gene TRBJ1-2, with a weak D call TRBD1 (5 bases). Germline-derived CDR1 and CDR2 are MGHRA and YSYEKL. Trimming removed 0 bases at V and 7 bases at J, with 12 bases between. The CDR3 runs to 14 residues. The CDR3 sequence: CASSQESGWRGYTF. Here the CDR3 DNA reads TGCGCCAGCAGCCAAGAGTCAGGGTGGCGTGGCTACACCTTC.

This clonotype was recorded a few times. This sequence joins TRBV5-5 and TRBJ2-2, with D perhaps assigned TRBD1 or TRBD2 (5 bases each). V lost 3 bases and J lost 3, with 15 bases in between. CDR3 length: 16 amino acids. Germline loops: CDR1 SGHKS, CDR2 YYEKEE (reference sequence). For the CDR3, the DNA is TGTGCCAGCAGCTCCCAGGGAGCCTCTGACACCGGGGAGCTGTTTTTT. Translating gives CASSSQGASDTGELFF.

At least ten counts were recorded for this clonotype. V gene TRBV6-5 combines with J gene TRBJ2-3, with no clear D. From germline, CDR1 is MNHEY and CDR2 SVGAGI. The CDR3 has 13 residues. V gave up 6 bases and J gave up 5 bases, with 12 bases separating them. The CDR3 DNA is TGTGCCAGCAGCCCCGATTATGGAGATACGCAGTATTTT. Residues: CASSPDYGDTQYF.

The table lists this clonotype with many counts. The chain has TRBV7-9 and TRBJ1-6; D is ambiguous. Germline-derived CDR1 and CDR2 are SEHNR and FQNEAQ (reference sequence). V was clipped by 3 bases and J by 15 bases, with 12 bases between them. The CDR3 sequence is 12 residues long. Written as DNA, the CDR3 is TGTGCCAGCAGCTTGGGAGGACTCGACCTCCACTTT. The encoded protein is CASSLGGLDLHF.

This clonotype was found a few times. The rearrangement uses TRBV11-2 and TRBJ1-1, with TRBD1 as a possible D gene (6 bases). CDR1 and CDR2 (germline): SGHAT, FQNNGV. The CDR3 is made up of 16 amino acids. V was cut by 2 bases and J by 0 bases, with 13 bases left in between. CDR3 residues: CASSLSQDSMNTEAFF. For the CDR3, the DNA is TGTGCCAGCAGCTTATCCCAGGACAGTATGAACACTGAAGCTTTCTTT.

The genes are TRBV5-6 and TRBJ1-3; the D gene is possibly TRBD1 (6 bases). This CDR3 has 16 residues. The germline V gene has CDR1 SGHDT and CDR2 YYEEEE. V was shortened by 4 bases and J by 0 bases, with 14 bases between the two germline ends. CDR3 in amino acids: CASSGGQFFSGNTIYF. The CDR3 nucleotides are TGTGCCAGCAGCGGTGGACAGTTTTTCTCTGGAAACACCATATATTTT.

This clonotype showed up many times. The gene calls are TRBV7-2 and TRBJ1-3, with D unclear. Germline CDR1 reads SGHTA; CDR2 reads FQGNSA. This CDR3 region has 16 residues. The germline V and J ends were trimmed by 7 bases and 0 bases, with 16 bases remaining between them. The CDR3 reads CASTRGGATSGNTIYF. In DNA, the CDR3 is TGTGCCAGCACTCGAGGTGGCGCTACCTCTGGAAACACCATATATTTT.

This clonotype was found a few times. The V call is TRBV11-2, the J call TRBJ1-5; 8 positions agree with TRBD1. There are 15 residues in the CDR3. Germline V gene sequence: CDR1 SGHAT, CDR2 FQNNGV. With V trimmed by 0 bases and J by 6 bases, 4 bases remained unmatched. The CDR3 is CASSLEPGGFQPQHF. As DNA, the CDR3 is TGTGCCAGCAGCTTAGAACCAGGGGGCTTTCAGCCCCAGCATTTT.

This clonotype was observed at least ten times. The rearrangement links TRBV6-5 to TRBJ1-5; no firm D call. The V and J ends lost 5 bases and 4 bases respectively, with 9 bases between them. The CDR3 is 13 residues long. Germline CDR1 reads MNHEY; CDR2 reads SVGAGI. The DNA of the CDR3 is TGTGCCAGCAGTACCCAGCAAAATCAGCCCCAGCATTTT. It is translated as CASSTQQNQPQHF.

The sample holds many counts of this clonotype. This chain links TRBV19 with TRBJ2-1; the D gene is possibly TRBD1 (5 bases). The V end lost 6 bases, the J end lost 8 bases, and 11 bases lay between the germline ends. CDR1 is LNHDA and CDR2 is SQIVND in the germline V gene (reference sequence). This CDR3 comprises 12 residues. The CDR3 DNA is TGTGCCAGTAGATCCAGGGTCCATGAGCAGTTCTTC. Translation: CASRSRVHEQFF.

The rearrangement links TRBV12-3 or TRBV12-4 to TRBJ1-2; D gene uncertain. Trimming took 3 bases from V and 5 from J, leaving 10 bases between them. CDR3 length: 13 residues. The CDR3 nucleotides read TGTGCCAGCAGTTTTGGTCGAGGGTATGGCTACACCTTC. Translated: CASSFGRGYGYTF.

This clonotype was counted at least ten times. This rearrangement joins TRBV5-1 to TRBJ1-1, with 8 bases that match TRBD1. The CDR3 sequence is 14 residues long. V lost 4 bases and J lost 4; bases outside the gene matches: 6. The germline gives CDR1 SGHRS, CDR2 YFSETQ. The CDR3 protein is CASSGPQGGTEAFF. CDR3 nucleotide sequence: TGCGCCAGCAGCGGACCACAGGGGGGCACTGAAGCTTTCTTT.

This clonotype was counted a few times. The chain joins TRBV20-1 to TRBJ2-7; 9 bases fit TRBD2. This CDR3 is 18 amino acids long. Germline values: CDR1 DFQATT, CDR2 SNEGSKA (reference sequence). Trimming at V came to 1 base and at J to 1 base, leaving 14 bases not matched to a gene. DNA for the CDR3: TGCAGTGCTAGAGGTACGCCGGGACTAGCTTATGGGTCCTACGAGCAGTACTTC. Its translation: CSARGTPGLAYGSYEQYF.